This T cell receptor (beta chain) emerged from a study of shared clonotypes between healthy human individuals. Using immunoSEQ multiplex PCR, the repertoire was profiled, and TCRdb retains in-frame clones only, with some absent. Here the sample spans about 680,000 clones, more than 70% being singletons. Germline V gives CDR1 MDHEN, CDR2 SYDVKM. The CDR3 is made up of 13 amino acids. Trimming took off 6 bases at V and 2 bases at J, with 11 bases between the two ends. The sequence came from a young woman in good health. The chain joins TRBV28 to TRBJ2-7; D remains ambiguous. Source material: memory CD4+ T cells sorted from blood. Described subset: CD45RA-negative fraction. The CDR3 bases are TGTGCCAGCAGAACGGGCCTTACCTACGAGCAGTACTTC. Amino acids: CASRTGLTYEQYF.